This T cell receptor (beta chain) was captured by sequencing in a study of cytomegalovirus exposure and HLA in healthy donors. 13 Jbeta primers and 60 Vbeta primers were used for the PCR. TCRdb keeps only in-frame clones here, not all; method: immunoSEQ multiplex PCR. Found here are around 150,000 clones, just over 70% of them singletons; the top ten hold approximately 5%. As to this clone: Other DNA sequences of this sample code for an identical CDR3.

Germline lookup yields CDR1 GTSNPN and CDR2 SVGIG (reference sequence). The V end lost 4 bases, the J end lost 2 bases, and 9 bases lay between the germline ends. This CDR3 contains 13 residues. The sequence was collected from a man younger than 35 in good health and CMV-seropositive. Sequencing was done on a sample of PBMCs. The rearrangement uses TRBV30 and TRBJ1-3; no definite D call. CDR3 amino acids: CAWTSGAGNTIYF. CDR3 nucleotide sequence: TGTGCCTGGACGTCCGGGGCTGGAAACACCATATATTTT.